This paragraph covers one T cell receptor beta chain sequence. What this receptor recognizes is not known. The input lacks base qualities; no much larger clone sits a single base away. For CDR1 and CDR2, the germline V gene lists SGDLS and YYNGEE. Unmatched junction bases come to 6, with V trimmed by 4 bases and J by 5 bases. The CDR3, from cysteine to phenylalanine, totals 14 residues. Only the CDR3 part of the read is kept: 42 bases, read in frame from the first base. This sample was taken from a study of T cell responses to AZD1222 COVID-19 vaccine (dated by TCRdb to about 2021). About the investigation overall: A total of about 250 trial participants underwent TCR sequencing, of whom about 200 had received two doses of AZD1222 and 26 had received two doses of the MenACWY control vaccine. Trial participants were enrolled by age into 18-55, 56-69 and 70-plus year subgroups, with about 150, 28 and 57 TCR-sequenced participants respectively. The investigation overall reported the following: In the small 56-69-year group, the increase in depth fell short of significance, most likely because of low power. Spike-specific TCR breadth and depth rose significantly after two AZD1222 doses compared with day 0 and with MenACWY recipients. Because no day 14 peak-response samples were available, repertoires were characterized only after the peak T cell response. Conclusions about previously exposed vaccinees are limited because only 5 or 6 AZD1222 recipients were SARS-CoV-2 seropositive at baseline. The whole spike protein was spanned by vaccine-associated CD4 TCRs, and dominant responses were seen in regions 160-218 and 743-854. Nearly half of unique spike-specific TCRs reportedly recognized epitopes outside regions mutated in the B.1.351 and B.1.1.7 variants. Most participants were white British and females outnumbered males, and the authors suggested that clonal diversity may have been underestimated.

The sample's time point label is to be understood as: about 28 days (+/-7) after the second vaccine dose. AZD1222 recipients whose second dose came at about 4 weeks and those whose second dose came at about 12 weeks were combined into one group, since spike-specific TCR depth and breadth did not differ between the two schedules. Vaccinee samples were obtained from the UK trials COV001 and COV002, which included a single-blind randomized controlled phase 2/3 trial of AZD1222 (ChAdOx1 nCoV-19) in healthy adults. Trial participant PBMC samples were collected at day 0 and day 28 after the second dose for TCRbeta chain sequencing. The CDR3 regions of human TCRbeta chains were subjected to immunosequencing. In the source study's methods: TCRs in the repertoires were compared against a reference library of SARS-CoV-2-specific TCRs that had been generated with the MIRA antigen-specificity platform. Breadth meant the fraction of unique TCRs that were SARS-CoV-2-associated, whereas depth meant the fraction of total T cells that were SARS-CoV-2-associated. Using the MIRA data, each spike-specific TCR was assigned both to the spike region to which the TCR was reactive and to a CD4 or CD8 class. Log10-transformed breadth and depth values were compared by one-way ANOVA with Sidak's multiple comparisons tests. In its TCRdb copy, this immuneACCESS table keeps in-frame sequences only and misses some clones. Where compared with another copy, unresolved V genes explain less than half of these, and the others have no known cause. That table supplies the V and J calls and clone size; D and trimming were determined from the DNA. Present in this sample are around 110,000 clones, roughly 92% of which were seen just once. The leading ten clones occupy around 1.5% of the sample.

The chain couples TRBV9 to TRBJ2-1; a stretch of 7 junction bases matches TRBD2. Here the sequenced sample was peripheral blood, taken 28 days after the second AZD1222 dose. This clonotype was sampled from an adult who received the AZD1222 COVID-19 vaccine. The sequenced DNA is TGTGCCAGCAGCACGGGGGGACTCCACAATGAGCAGTTCTTC. It encodes CASSTGGLHNEQFF.